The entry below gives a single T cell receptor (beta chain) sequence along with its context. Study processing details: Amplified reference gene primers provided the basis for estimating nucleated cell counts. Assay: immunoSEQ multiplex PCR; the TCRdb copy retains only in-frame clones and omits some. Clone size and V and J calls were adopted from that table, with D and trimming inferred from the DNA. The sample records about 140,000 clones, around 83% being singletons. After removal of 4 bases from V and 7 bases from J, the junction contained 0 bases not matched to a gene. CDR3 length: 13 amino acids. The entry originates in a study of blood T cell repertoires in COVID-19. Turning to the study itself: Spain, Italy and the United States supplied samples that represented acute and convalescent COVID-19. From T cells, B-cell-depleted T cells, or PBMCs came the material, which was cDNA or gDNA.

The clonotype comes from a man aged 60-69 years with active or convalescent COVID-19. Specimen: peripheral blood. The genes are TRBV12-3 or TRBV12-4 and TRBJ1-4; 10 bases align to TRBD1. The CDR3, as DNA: TGTGCCAGCAGTTGGACAGGGGGTGAAAAACTGTTTTTT. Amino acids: CASSWTGGEKLFF.